This note documents a single T cell receptor beta chain sequence. These data belong to a study of blood T cell repertoires in COVID-19. Looking at the study overall: The analysed material was cDNA or gDNA that came from T cells, B-cell-depleted T cells, or PBMCs.

In the original workflow: Estimated nucleated cell counts came from reference gene primer amplification. Sequencing used immunoSEQ multiplex PCR; TCRdb keeps in-frame clones, though not all of them. V, J and clone size are taken as reported in that table, and D and trimming were inferred from the DNA itself. In the table there are around 250,000 clones, roughly nine tenths of which are singletons. The sequence was collected from a middle-aged woman who had recovered from COVID-19. The sequenced material came from peripheral blood.

The CDR3 DNA follows: TGTGCCAGCAGTTCAGCGGGGGGGATTTACGAGCAGTACTTC. Its translation is CASSSAGGIYEQYF. The chain is built from TRBV27 and TRBJ2-7; 10 positions match TRBD2. Unmatched junction bases numbered 4, after V lost 4 bases and J lost 4 bases. The CDR3 spans 14 residues. The germline gives CDR1 MNHEY, CDR2 SMNVEV (reference sequence).